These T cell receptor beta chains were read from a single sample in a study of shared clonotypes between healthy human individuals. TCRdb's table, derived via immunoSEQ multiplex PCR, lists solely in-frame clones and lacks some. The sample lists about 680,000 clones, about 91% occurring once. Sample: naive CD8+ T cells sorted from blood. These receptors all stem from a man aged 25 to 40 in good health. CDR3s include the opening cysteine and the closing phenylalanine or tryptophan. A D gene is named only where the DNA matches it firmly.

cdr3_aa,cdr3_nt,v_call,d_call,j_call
CATSPSGSGSDTQYF,TGTGCCACCTCCCCTAGCGGGAGCGGGTCAGATACGCAGTATTTT,TRBV19,TRBD2,TRBJ2-3
CASSSRTYNEQFF,TGTGCCAGCAGTTCCCGGACTTACAATGAGCAGTTCTTC,TRBV6-5,NA,TRBJ2-1
CASSHGSFYEQYF,TGCGCCAGCAGCCATGGATCCTTCTACGAGCAGTACTTC,TRBV4-3,NA,TRBJ2-7
CASSPLDRVVEQYF,TGTGCCAGCAGCCCTCTGGACAGGGTGGTCGAGCAGTACTTC,TRBV11-2,TRBD1,TRBJ2-7
CASSARPPANTGELFF,TGTGCCAGCAGCGCTCGACCACCCGCCAACACCGGGGAGCTGTTTTTT,TRBV7-9,NA,TRBJ2-2
CASSPQGLNTEAFF,TGTGCCAGCAGCCCACAGGGCCTGAACACTGAAGCTTTCTTT,TRBV9,NA,TRBJ1-1
CASSFDPTYEQYF,TGTGCCAGCAGTTTTGACCCGACCTACGAGCAGTACTTC,TRBV6-5,NA,TRBJ2-7
CAISAAGFSYNEQFF,TGTGCCATCAGTGCTGCAGGGTTCTCCTACAATGAGCAGTTCTTC,TRBV10-3,NA,TRBJ2-1
CASSPSGGDRGYPYEQYF,TGTGCCAGCTCACCATCGGGGGGCGACAGGGGTTATCCCTACGAGCAGTACTTC,TRBV18,NA,TRBJ2-7
CASSQERTEYSNQPQHF,TGCGCCAGCAGCCAAGAAAGGACAGAATATAGCAATCAGCCCCAGCATTTT,TRBV4-1,NA,TRBJ1-5